This TCR beta chain is drawn from a study of blood T cell repertoires in COVID-19. Study background: Some COVID-19 samples were acute and others convalescent; all came from the United States, Italy and Spain. From T cells, B-cell-depleted T cells, or PBMCs came the material, which was cDNA or gDNA.

The CDR3 length is 16 residues. In germline, CDR1 is MGHRA, CDR2 YSYEKL. J lost 5 bases, V lost 3 bases, and 7 bases had no gene match. In the original processing: It was from reference gene primer amplification that nucleated cell counts were estimated. The table came from immunoSEQ multiplex PCR; TCRdb's copy has only in-frame clones and leaves some out. The D gene and trimming were derived from the DNA, and the V and J assignments and clone size from that table. Among 110,000 or so clones listed, roughly 80% were seen once. The clonotype originates from a man in his fifties with acute or convalescent COVID-19. Specimen: peripheral blood. The chain is built from TRBV4-1 and TRBJ1-2, with TRBD1 matching 12 bases. The CDR3: CASSQRSGQGAYGYTF. The CDR3, as DNA: TGCGCCAGCAGCCAGAGATCGGGACAGGGGGCATATGGCTACACCTTC.